Below are 22 T cell receptor beta chains sequenced from a single sample in a study of CXCR4 blockade with PD-1 therapy in pancreatic cancer. Clones were read by immunoSEQ multiplex PCR, and TCRdb kept only the in-frame ones, dropping some. This repertoire shows 15,000 to 20,000 clones, about 72% found once; its top ten account for less than 6%. Source material: tumor tissue. Source of these receptors: a human donor with pancreatic ductal adenocarcinoma.

The rearrangement links TRBV19 to TRBJ2-7, with TRBD2 identical over 12 bases. V lost 8 bases and J lost 3; bases outside the gene matches: 5. CDR3 length equals 14 residues. The germline gives CDR1 LNHDA, CDR2 SQIVND (reference sequence). The CDR3 nucleotides read TGTGCCAGTTCGACTAGCGGGAGCCACTACGAGCAGTACTTC. Residues: CASSTSGSHYEQYF.

V is TRBV18 and J is TRBJ1-5, with D possibly matching TRBD1 (5 bases). Trimming stripped 6 bases from V and 0 bases from J, with 9 bases between. Germline loops: CDR1 KGHSH, CDR2 LQKENI. The CDR3 totals 14 residues. CDR3: CASSRGYSNQPQHF. Here the CDR3 DNA reads TGTGCCAGCTCCCGGGGGTATAGCAATCAGCCCCAGCATTTT.

The J gene is TRBJ2-1, the V gene TRBV5-1; 12 bases are shared with TRBD2. The germline V gene encodes CDR1 SGHRS and CDR2 YFSETQ. This CDR3 comprises 16 residues. After removal of 0 bases from V and 6 bases from J, the junction contained 4 bases not matched to a gene. CDR3 nucleotides: TGCGCCAGCAGCTTGGACAGACTAGCGGGGGCCAATGAGCAGTTCTTC. Translation: CASSLDRLAGANEQFF.

The rearrangement joins TRBV28 to TRBJ2-1; 13 bases align to TRBD2. The CDR3 has 17 amino acids. Losses at the gene ends were 0 bases for V and 5 bases for J; bases not matched to a gene: 4. Germline CDR1 is MDHEN and CDR2 is SYDVKM. CDR3 amino acids: CASSLWLLAGGNNEQFF. The CDR3 region has the DNA TGTGCCAGCAGTTTATGGTTACTAGCGGGAGGGAACAATGAGCAGTTCTTC. The complete variable domain, with remaining parts taken from reference TRBV28 and TRBJ2-1, reads DVKVTQSSRYLVKRTGEKVFLECVQDMDHENMFWYRQDPGLGLRLIYFSYDVKMKEKGDIPEGYSVSREKKERFSLILESASTNQTSMYLCASSLWLLAGGNNEQFFGPGTRLTVL.

V gene TRBV29-1 combines with J gene TRBJ1-2; TRBD1 is a possible D gene (6 bases). This CDR3 comprises 13 residues. Germline V CDR1 and CDR2: SQVTM, ANQGSEA. V lost 1 base and J lost 4, with 10 bases in between. CDR3 in amino acids: CSVEGRGTYGYTF. Here the CDR3 DNA reads TGCAGCGTTGAAGGCAGGGGAACCTATGGCTACACCTTC.

The V call is TRBV19, the J call TRBJ1-2; D gene unclear. Per the germline V gene, CDR1 is LNHDA and CDR2 is SQIVND (reference sequence). The CDR3 contains 12 residues. V lost 3 bases, J lost 4 bases, and 6 bases lay in between. This CDR3 is CASSMSGYGYTF. For the CDR3, the DNA is TGTGCCAGTAGTATGTCCGGCTATGGCTACACCTTC.

This clone was seen more than once but under ten times. The chain combines TRBV11-3 with TRBJ2-3; TRBD2 aligns across 11 bases. V lost 3 bases to trimming and J lost 5 bases; unmatched junction nucleotides: 10. The V gene's germline CDR1 is SGHNT and CDR2 YENEEA. CDR3 length equals 17 residues. CDR3 coding DNA: TGTGCCAGCAGCTTGGGTAGCGGGAGGGCCCGGGGAGATACGCAGTATTTT. Encoded protein: CASSLGSGRARGDTQYF.

V is TRBV29-1 and J is TRBJ2-5, with D perhaps being TRBD1 or TRBD2 (5 bases each). CDR1 and CDR2 (germline): SQVTM, ANQGSEA. V was pared by 3 bases and J by 5 bases, with 22 bases between. The length of the CDR3 is 16 residues. CDR3 DNA sequence: TGCAGCGTTGACGGACGGGGCGGAAGGGTTGGGGAGACCCAGTACTTC. Protein product: CSVDGRGGRVGETQYF.

This chain joins TRBV19 and TRBJ2-7; TRBD2 is a possible D gene (6 bases). Germline CDR1 is LNHDA and CDR2 is SQIVND (reference sequence). The CDR3 runs to 15 residues. The germline V and J ends were trimmed by 5 bases and 0 bases, with 14 bases remaining between them. The CDR3 loop reads CASSPRGSGSYEQYF. DNA of the CDR3: TGTGCCAGTAGTCCCCGGGGTAGCGGCTCCTACGAGCAGTACTTC.

CDR3 sequence: CASSNTGEGEQFF. CDR3 coding DNA: TGTGCCAGCAGTAACACAGGGGAGGGGGAGCAGTTCTTC. The chain uses TRBV25-1 and TRBJ2-1; TRBD1 or TRBD2 may be the D gene (7 bases each). CDR1 and CDR2 (germline): MGHDK, SYGVNS. V was shortened by 5 bases and J by 10 bases, with 15 bases between the two germline ends. This CDR3 has 13 amino acids.

The rearrangement links TRBV14 to TRBJ1-2; D ambiguous. The CDR3 contains 13 residues. CDR1 is SGHDN and CDR2 is FVKESK in the germline V gene. The ends were cut back, 3 bases at V and 4 bases at J, with 9 bases in the middle. The CDR3, as DNA: TGTGCCAGCAGCCAGCAGTTTAGCTATGGCTACACCTTC. It is translated as CASSQQFSYGYTF.

DNA of the CDR3: TGTGCCTGGAGCGGGTCAGGGGGACTTCAGCCCCAGCATTTT. Amino acid sequence: CAWSGSGGLQPQHF. V gene TRBV30 combines with J gene TRBJ1-5; 7 nucleotides align to TRBD1. In germline, CDR1 is GTSNPN, CDR2 SVGIG (reference sequence). V dropped 3 bases and J dropped 6; count of bases not matched to a gene: 8. The CDR3 totals 14 residues.

This clone came up a few times. V is TRBV6-8 and J is TRBJ2-2, with no clear D. The CDR3 runs 14 residues. Germline V CDR1 and CDR2: MNHGY, SAAAGT. Trimming cost V 0 bases and J 4 bases, with 6 bases left between them. The CDR3 is CASSYSPGTGELFF. The CDR3 DNA follows: TGTGCCAGCAGTTACTCGCCAGGCACCGGGGAGCTGTTTTTT.

This rearrangement joins TRBV2 to TRBJ2-3; TRBD2 matches 9 bases. CDR1 is SNHLY and CDR2 is FYNNEI in the germline V gene. The CDR3 is 15 amino acids. Trimming removed 5 bases from V and 6 bases from J; junction bases left unmatched: 9. In DNA form, the CDR3 reads TGTGCCAGCAGTAGAGGACTAGCGATTGGGGATACGCAGTATTTT. Its translation is CASSRGLAIGDTQYF.

This clone came up a few times. X is used for the amino acid whose nucleotide is unread or ambiguous. The chain uses TRBV9 and TRBJ1-1; D call uncertain. Per the germline V gene, CDR1 is SGDLS and CDR2 is YYNGEE. Deletions cut 2 bases from V and 7 bases from J, with 12 bases between. The CDR3 sequence is 13 residues long. CDR3 nucleotide sequence: TGTGCCAGCAGCGTGGATAYCCGAAGTGAAGCTTTCTTT. It is translated as CASSVDXRSEAFF.

The chain uses TRBV25-1 and TRBJ2-5; 12 positions match TRBD2. This CDR3 region has 18 residues. Germline V gene lookup returns CDR1 MGHDK and CDR2 SYGVNS. Trimming took 4 bases from V and 4 from J; bases not matched to a gene: 13. CDR3 nucleotides: TGTGCCAGCAGTGTCAGCAGACTAGCGGGAGTTTTTGGAGAGACCCAGTACTTC. Its protein is CASSVSRLAGVFGETQYF.

The V and J genes are TRBV6-8 and TRBJ2-7; D is unclear. This CDR3 comprises 13 residues. Trimming shortened V by 7 bases and J by 1 base, and 11 bases separated the two germline ends. Germline V gives CDR1 MNHGY, CDR2 SAAAGT. DNA of the CDR3: TGTGCCAGCAACAATTGGGATTCCTACGAGCAGTACTTC. Encoded protein: CASNNWDSYEQYF.

Concerning this clone itself: The junction does not match germline at one end; this may be a read error. The DNA includes a base that is either unread or ambiguous, and X takes the place of its residue. The chain has TRBV30 and TRBJ1-1, with a possible D match to TRBD1 (5 bases). CDR1 and CDR2 (germline): GTSNPN, SVGIG (reference sequence). This CDR3 is 12 amino acids long. The CDR3 DNA follows: TGTGCCTGGAGCGTAAGGGGCGCTGAAGCTTTYTTT. It specifies CAWSVRGAEAXF. The full-length CDR3 reads as CAWSVRGAEAFF.

By frequency in the sample, this clone is medium-sized (0.01 to 0.1%). The chain is built from TRBV29-1 and TRBJ1-1; D is perhaps TRBD1 (5 bases). CDR1 SQVTM and CDR2 ANQGSEA come from the germline V gene. Trimming pared 5 bases from V and 0 bases from J, leaving 10 bases between. The CDR3 runs to 13 residues. The CDR3 nucleotides are TGCAGCGTTCGGGGCAGCATGAACACTGAAGCTTTCTTT. It codes for CSVRGSMNTEAFF.

The V call is TRBV19, the J call TRBJ2-7; 9 bases fit TRBD2. The CDR3 totals 16 residues. V gave up 3 bases and J gave up 0 bases; unmatched junction bases: 6. CDR1 is LNHDA, CDR2 SQIVND, per germline (reference sequence). The CDR3 coding sequence is TGTGCCAGTAGTATCAATCTAGCGGGGTTCTCCTACGAGCAGTACTTC. This translates into CASSINLAGFSYEQYF.

The chain employs TRBV5-1 and TRBJ2-7; no clear D gene. This CDR3 region has 14 residues. CDR1 is SGHRS and CDR2 is YFSETQ in the germline V gene. The V end was cut by 0 bases, the J end by 2 bases, with 9 bases between. The CDR3 DNA follows: TGCGCCAGCAGCTTGGCCGTGCAACCCTACGAGCAGTACTTC. This gives the protein CASSLAVQPYEQYF.

This clone appeared once. The chain joins TRBV29-1 to TRBJ2-1; D unclear. Germline assignment: CDR1 SQVTM and CDR2 ANQGSEA. This CDR3 spans 14 amino acids. V was pared by 3 bases and J by 8 bases, with 17 bases between. The CDR3 is CSVEGLPLFDEQFF. DNA of the CDR3: TGCAGCGTTGAGGGCCTTCCTTTATTCGATGAGCAGTTCTTC.